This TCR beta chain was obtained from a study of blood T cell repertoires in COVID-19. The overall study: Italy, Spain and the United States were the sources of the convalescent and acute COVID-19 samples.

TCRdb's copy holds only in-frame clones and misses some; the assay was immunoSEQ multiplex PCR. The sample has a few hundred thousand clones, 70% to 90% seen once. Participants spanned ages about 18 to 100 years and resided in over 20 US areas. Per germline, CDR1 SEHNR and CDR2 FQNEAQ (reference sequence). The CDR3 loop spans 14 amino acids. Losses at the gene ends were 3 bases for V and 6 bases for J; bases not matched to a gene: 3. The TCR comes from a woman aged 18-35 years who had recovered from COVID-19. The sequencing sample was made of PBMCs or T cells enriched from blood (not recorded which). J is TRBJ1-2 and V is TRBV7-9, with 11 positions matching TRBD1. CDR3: CASSFGQGADGYTF. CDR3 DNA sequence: TGTGCCAGCAGCTTTGGACAGGGGGCGGATGGCTACACCTTC.